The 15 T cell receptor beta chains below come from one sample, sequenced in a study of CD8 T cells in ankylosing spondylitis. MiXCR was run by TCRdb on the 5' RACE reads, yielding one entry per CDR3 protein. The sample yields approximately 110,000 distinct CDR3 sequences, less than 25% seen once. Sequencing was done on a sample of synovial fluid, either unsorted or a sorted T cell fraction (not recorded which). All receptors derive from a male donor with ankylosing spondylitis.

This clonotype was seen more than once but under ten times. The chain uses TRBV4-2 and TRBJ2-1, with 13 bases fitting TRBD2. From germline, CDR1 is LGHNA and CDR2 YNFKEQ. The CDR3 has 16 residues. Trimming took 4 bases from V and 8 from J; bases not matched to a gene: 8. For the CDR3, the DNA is TGTGCCAGCAGCCGCCGGACTAGCGGGAGAAGAGATGAGCAGTTCTTC. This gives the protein CASSRRTSGRRDEQFF.

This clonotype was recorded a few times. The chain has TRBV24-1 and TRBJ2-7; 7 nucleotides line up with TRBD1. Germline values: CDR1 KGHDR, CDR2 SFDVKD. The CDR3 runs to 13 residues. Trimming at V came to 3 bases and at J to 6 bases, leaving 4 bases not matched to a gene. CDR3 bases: TGTGCCACCAGTGATAGACAGGGAAGCGAGCAGTACTTC. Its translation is CATSDRQGSEQYF.

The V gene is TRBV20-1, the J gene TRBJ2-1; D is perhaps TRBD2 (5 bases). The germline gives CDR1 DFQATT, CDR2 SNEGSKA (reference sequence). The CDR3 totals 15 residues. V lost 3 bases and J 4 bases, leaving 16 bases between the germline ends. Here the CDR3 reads CSASSRDTKYNEQFF. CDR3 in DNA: TGCAGTGCTAGCAGCCGGGATACCAAATACAATGAGCAGTTCTTC.

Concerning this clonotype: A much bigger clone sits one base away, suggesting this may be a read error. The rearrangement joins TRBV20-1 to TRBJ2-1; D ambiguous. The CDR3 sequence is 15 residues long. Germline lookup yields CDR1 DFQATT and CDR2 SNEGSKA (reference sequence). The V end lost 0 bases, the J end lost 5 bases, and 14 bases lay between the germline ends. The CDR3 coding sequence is TGCAGTGCTAGAGATCCCCCGGGCCTGGACAATGAGCAGTTCTTC. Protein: CSARDPPGLDNEQFF.

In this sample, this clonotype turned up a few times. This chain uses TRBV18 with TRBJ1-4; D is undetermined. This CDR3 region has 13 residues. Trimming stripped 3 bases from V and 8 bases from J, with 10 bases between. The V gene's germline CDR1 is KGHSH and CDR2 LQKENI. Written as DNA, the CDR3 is TGTGCCAGCTCACCCGACGGGAACGAAAAACTGTTTTTT. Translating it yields CASSPDGNEKLFF.

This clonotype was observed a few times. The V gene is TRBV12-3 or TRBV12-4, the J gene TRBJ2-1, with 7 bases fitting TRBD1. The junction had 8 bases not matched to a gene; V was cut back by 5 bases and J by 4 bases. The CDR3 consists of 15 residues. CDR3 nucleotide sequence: TGTGCCAGCAGTATACCGGGACAGACGTACAATGAGCAGTTCTTC. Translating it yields CASSIPGQTYNEQFF.

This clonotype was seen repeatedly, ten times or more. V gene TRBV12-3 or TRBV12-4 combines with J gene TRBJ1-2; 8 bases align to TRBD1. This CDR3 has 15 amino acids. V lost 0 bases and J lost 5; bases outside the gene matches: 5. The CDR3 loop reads CASSLAAGGDYGYTF. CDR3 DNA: TGTGCCAGCAGTTTAGCGGCAGGGGGCGATTATGGCTACACCTTC.

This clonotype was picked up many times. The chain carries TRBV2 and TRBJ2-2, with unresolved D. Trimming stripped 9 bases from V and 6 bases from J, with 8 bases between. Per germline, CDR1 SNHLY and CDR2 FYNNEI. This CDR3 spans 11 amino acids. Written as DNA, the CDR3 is TGTGCCAGGGCATTCCCCGGGGAGCTGTTTTTT. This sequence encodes CARAFPGELFF.

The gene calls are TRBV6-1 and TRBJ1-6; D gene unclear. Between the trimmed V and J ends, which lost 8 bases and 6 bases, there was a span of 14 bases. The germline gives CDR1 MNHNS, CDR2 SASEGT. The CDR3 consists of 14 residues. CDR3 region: CASFSADRNSPLHF. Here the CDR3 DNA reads TGTGCCAGCTTTTCGGCAGACCGTAATTCACCCCTCCACTTT.

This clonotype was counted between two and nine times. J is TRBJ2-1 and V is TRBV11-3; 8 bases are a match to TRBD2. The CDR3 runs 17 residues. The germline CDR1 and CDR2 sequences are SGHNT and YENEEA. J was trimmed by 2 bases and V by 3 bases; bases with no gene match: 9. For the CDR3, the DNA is TGTGCCAGCAGCTTTAGGCCCACTAGCGGACCCTACAATGAGCAGTTCTTC. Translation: CASSFRPTSGPYNEQFF. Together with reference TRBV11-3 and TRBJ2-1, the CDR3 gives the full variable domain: EAGVVQSPRYKIIEKKQPVAFWCNPISGHNTLYWYLQNLGQGPELLIRYENEEAVDDSQLPKDRFSAERLKGVDSTLKIQPAELGDSAVYLCASSFRPTSGPYNEQFFGPGTRLTVL.

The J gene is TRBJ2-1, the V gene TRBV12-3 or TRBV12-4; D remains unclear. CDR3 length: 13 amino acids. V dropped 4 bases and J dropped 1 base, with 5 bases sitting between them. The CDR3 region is CASSSFSYNEQFF. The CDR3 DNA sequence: TGTGCCAGCAGTTCCTTTTCCTACAATGAGCAGTTCTTC.

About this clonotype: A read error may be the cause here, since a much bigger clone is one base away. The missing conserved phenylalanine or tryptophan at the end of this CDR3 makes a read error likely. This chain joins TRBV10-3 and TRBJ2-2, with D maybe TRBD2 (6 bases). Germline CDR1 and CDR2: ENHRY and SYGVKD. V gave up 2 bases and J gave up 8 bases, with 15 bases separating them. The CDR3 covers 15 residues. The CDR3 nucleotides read TGTGCCATCAGTGAGCCTTCGGACTATTCGGGGGAGCTGTTTCTT. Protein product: CAISEPSDYSGELFL.

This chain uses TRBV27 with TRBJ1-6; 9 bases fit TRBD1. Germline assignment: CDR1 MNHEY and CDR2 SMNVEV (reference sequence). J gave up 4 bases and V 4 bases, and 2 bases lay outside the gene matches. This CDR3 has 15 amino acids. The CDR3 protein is CASSWDREYNSPLHF. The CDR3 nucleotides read TGTGCCAGCAGTTGGGACAGGGAGTATAATTCACCCCTCCACTTT.

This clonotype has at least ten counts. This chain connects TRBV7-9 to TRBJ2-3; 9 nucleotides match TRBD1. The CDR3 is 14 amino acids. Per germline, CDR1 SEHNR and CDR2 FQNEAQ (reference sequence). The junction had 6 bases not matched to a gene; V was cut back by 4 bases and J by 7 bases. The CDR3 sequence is CASSSGTGRYTQYF. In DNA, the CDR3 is TGTGCCAGCAGCTCCGGGACAGGGCGGTATACGCAGTATTTT.

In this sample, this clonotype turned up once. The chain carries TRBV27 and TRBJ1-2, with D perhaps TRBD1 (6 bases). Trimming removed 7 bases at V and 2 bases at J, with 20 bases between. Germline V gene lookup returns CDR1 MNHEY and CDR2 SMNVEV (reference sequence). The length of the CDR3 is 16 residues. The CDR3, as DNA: TGTGCCAGCAAGGGGGTACAAGCCGGGGCGAACTATGGCTACACCTTC. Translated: CASKGVQAGANYGYTF.